A single TCR beta chain is shown here with its context. Recovery meant two consecutive negative NP/OP PCR tests, professional clearance, or resolved symptoms. The data originate from a study of blood T cell repertoires in COVID-19. As for the study in general: Sources were T cells, B-cell-depleted T cells, or PBMCs; the material itself was cDNA or gDNA.

Germline CDR1 and CDR2: SGHTA and FQGNSA. Between the trimmed V and J ends, which lost 1 base and 0 bases, there was a span of 10 bases. The CDR3 is 16 residues long. As handled by the study authors: Reference gene primer amplification gave nucleated cell count estimates. The table came from immunoSEQ multiplex PCR; TCRdb's copy has only in-frame clones and leaves some out. That table is the source of V, J and clone size, and D and trimming were worked out from the DNA. The table lists 150,000 to 200,000 clones, around 90% of them singletons. The chain is built from TRBV7-2 and TRBJ1-5; D not certain. This receptor was obtained from a woman between 18 and 29 years old who had recovered from COVID-19. Sequenced: PBMCs or T cells enriched from blood (not recorded which). The CDR3 DNA sequence: TGTGCCAGCAGCTTAGTTTCGGGTTATAGCAATCAGCCCCAGCATTTT. Protein sequence: CASSLVSGYSNQPQHF. Full variable domain (remainder filled in from reference TRBV7-2 and TRBJ1-5): GAGVSQSPSNKVTEKGKDVELRCDPISGHTALYWYRQSLGQGLEFLIYFQGNSAPDKSGLPSDRFSAERTGGSVSTLTIQRTQQEDSAVYLCASSLVSGYSNQPQHFGDGTRLSIL.